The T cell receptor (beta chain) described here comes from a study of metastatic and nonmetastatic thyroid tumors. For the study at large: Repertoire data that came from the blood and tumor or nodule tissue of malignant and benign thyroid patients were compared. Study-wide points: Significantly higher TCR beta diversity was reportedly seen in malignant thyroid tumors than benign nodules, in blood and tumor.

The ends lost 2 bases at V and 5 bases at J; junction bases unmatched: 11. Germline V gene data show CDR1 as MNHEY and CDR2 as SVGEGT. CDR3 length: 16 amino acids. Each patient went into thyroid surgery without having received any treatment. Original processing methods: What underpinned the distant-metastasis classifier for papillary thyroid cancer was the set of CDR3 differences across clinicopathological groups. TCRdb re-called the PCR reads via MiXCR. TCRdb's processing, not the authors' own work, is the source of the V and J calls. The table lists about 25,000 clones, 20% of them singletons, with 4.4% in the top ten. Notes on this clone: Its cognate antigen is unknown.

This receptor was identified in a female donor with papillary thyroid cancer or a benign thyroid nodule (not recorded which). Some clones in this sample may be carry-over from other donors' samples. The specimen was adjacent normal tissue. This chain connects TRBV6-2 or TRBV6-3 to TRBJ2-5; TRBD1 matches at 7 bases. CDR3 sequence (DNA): TGTGCCAGCAGTTACCGGGACAGAGGGCTGGGTGAGACCCAGTACTTC. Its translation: CASSYRDRGLGETQYF.